This T cell receptor beta chain derives from a study of T cell repertoires in aging, cancer and after chemotherapy. Across the whole study: Six age groups, ranging from 30 or younger to 70 or older, included the donors. Clear clonal overlap appeared across healthy donor samples taken over several months to years. Study-wide results and caveats: Healthy donors lost TCR diversity with age mainly through richness, cancer patients through richness and evenness. Compared with age-matched healthy donors, untreated hematological or solid cancer patients showed higher blood TCR clonality.

Rearranged V-D-J TRB sequences were amplified with a mixed TRB-A/B primer pool. TCRdb analysed the multiplex PCR reads with MiXCR anew, one entry per CDR3 protein. The sample includes some 8,000 distinct CDR3 sequences, about 29% of them seen just once. By its share, this clonotype is medium-sized. Its antigen is as yet unknown. TCR beta rearrangements were amplified from peripheral blood genomic DNA. Per germline, CDR1 GTSNPN and CDR2 SVGIG (reference sequence). The CDR3 has 14 amino acids. The V and J ends lost 2 bases and 2 bases respectively, with 10 bases between them. This chain connects TRBV30 to TRBJ1-3; D unresolved. The sample consisted of blood. The TCR originated in a human donor in good health. Here the CDR3 DNA reads TGTGCCTGGAGTTTAAAGCGTCCTGGAAACACCATATATTTT. Amino acids: CAWSLKRPGNTIYF.